The text below deals with one T cell receptor (beta chain). The clone's antigen remains unknown. No much larger clonotype is one base removed from it; base qualities were not supplied. This record belongs to a study of control samples from healthy donors and cancer patients (dated by TCRdb to the early 2020s). CDR1 and CDR2 were assigned from the germline V gene as SGHTA and FQGNSA. The V and J ends are trimmed by 4 bases and 6 bases, leaving 13 bases between them. Its CDR3 holds 14 amino acids, cysteine through phenylalanine. Only the CDR3 DNA is retained, 42 bases long and in frame from the first base. Library generation was performed with the immunoSEQ multiplex PCR assay. Sourced from immuneACCESS, this table was stored by TCRdb with only in-frame sequences that have V and J called. A share of the clones is absent; for the studies checked, an unresolved V gene accounts for under half, and the remainder has no known explanation. The sample table lists tens of thousands of clones, 75% to 85% of them with a count of one. The top ten clonotypes cover 15% to 18% of the sample.

The sequence was collected from a man in his sixties in good health. Sequences were obtained from blood. The sequence is built from TRBV7-2 and TRBJ2-4; TRBD2 might be the D gene, on 5 matching bases. The CDR3 amino acid sequence is: CASSSTTIPNIQYF. The DNA reads TGTGCCAGCAGCTCGACGACTATACCAAACATTCAGTACTTC.